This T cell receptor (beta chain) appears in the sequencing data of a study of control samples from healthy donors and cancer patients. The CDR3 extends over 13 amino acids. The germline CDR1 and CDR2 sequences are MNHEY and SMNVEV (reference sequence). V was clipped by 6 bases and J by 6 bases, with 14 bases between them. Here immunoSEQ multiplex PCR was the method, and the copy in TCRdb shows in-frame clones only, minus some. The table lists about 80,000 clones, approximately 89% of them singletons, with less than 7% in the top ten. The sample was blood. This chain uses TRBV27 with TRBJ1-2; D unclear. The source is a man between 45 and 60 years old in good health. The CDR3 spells CASSLDGGHGYTF. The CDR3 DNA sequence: TGTGCCAGCAGCCTCGACGGAGGCCATGGCTACACCTTC.